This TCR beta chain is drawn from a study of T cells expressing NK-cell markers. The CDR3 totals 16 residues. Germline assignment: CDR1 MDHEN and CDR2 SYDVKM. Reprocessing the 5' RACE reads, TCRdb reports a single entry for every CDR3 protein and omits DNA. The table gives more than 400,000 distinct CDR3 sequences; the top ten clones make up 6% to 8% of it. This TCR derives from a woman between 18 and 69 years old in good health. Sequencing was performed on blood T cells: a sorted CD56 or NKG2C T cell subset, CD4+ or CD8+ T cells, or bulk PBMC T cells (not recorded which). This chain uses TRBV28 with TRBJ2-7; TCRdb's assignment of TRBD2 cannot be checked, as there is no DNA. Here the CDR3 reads CASSSGTTSGRHEQYF. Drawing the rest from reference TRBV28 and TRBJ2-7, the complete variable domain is DVKVTQSSRYLVKRTGEKVFLECVQDMDHENMFWYRQDPGLGLRLIYFSYDVKMKEKGDIPEGYSVSREKKERFSLILESASTNQTSMYLCASSSGTTSGRHEQYFGPGTRLTVT.